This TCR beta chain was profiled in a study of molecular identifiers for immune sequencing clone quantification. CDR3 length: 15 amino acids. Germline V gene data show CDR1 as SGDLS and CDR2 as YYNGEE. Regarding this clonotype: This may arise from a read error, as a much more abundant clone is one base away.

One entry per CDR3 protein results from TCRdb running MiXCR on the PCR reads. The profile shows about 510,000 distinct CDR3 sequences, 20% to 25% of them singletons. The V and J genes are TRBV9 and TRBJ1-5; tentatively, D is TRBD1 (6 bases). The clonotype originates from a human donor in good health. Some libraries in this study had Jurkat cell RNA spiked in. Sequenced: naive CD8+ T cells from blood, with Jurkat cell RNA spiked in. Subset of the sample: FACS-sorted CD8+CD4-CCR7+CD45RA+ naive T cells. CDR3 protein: CASSAEGQLNRPQHF. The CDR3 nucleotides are TGTGCCAGCAGCGCGGAGGGACAACTCAATCGGCCCCAGCATTTT.